Sequencing of this T cell receptor beta chain was carried out in a study of shared clonotypes between healthy human individuals. Study-wide background: Donors consisted of two women and three men between 18 and 49.

Across several immunoSEQ plates, the genomic DNA of each subset was split evenly. The repertoire was sequenced with immunoSEQ multiplex PCR; TCRdb's copy has only in-frame clones and lacks some. The sample lists approximately 500,000 clones; 79% were seen once. Study-wide findings and caveats: The sole specimen, blood, was sampled, and tissue repertoires likely differ.

Donors comprised healthy HIV-negative adults lacking recent acute infections or vaccinations. The CDR3 has 12 residues. V was cut by 2 bases and J by 8 bases, with 7 bases left in between. Germline V gene data show CDR1 as SGHVS and CDR2 as FQNEAQ. Regarding this clone: Its specificity is unknown.

The rearrangement joins TRBV7-8 to TRBJ2-1; D gene ambiguous. The clonotype originates from a woman aged 40 to 50 in good health. Some clones in this sample may be carry-over from other donors' samples. Sample: PBMCs. The CDR3 DNA reads as TGTGCCAGCAGCTTAAAGGTCGATGAGCAGTTCTTC. The encoded protein is CASSLKVDEQFF.